This T cell receptor (beta chain) was found in a study of blood T cell repertoires in COVID-19. Germline V gene data show CDR1 as ENHRY and CDR2 as SYGVKD. The CDR3 contains 15 residues. V lost 4 bases to trimming and J lost 7 bases; unmatched junction nucleotides: 9. Profiled with immunoSEQ multiplex PCR; TCRdb holds only in-frame clones, not every one. This sample has approximately 150,000 clones, with about four fifths found just once. Specimen: peripheral blood. This receptor was obtained from a human donor in a cohort sampled during active COVID-19. J is TRBJ2-1 and V is TRBV10-3; 8 bases are shared with TRBD2. The CDR3 region has the DNA TGTGCCATCAGTGGAGGCCAGCGGGAGAATAATGAGCAGTTCTTC. Its protein is CAISGGQRENNEQFF.